Below are 30 T cell receptor beta chains sequenced from a single sample in a study of cytomegalovirus exposure and HLA in healthy donors. Here immunoSEQ multiplex PCR was the method, and the copy in TCRdb shows in-frame clones only, minus some. Of roughly 330,000 clones detected, roughly 90% appear once; the ten largest clones hold roughly 1.2%. Specimen: PBMCs. These receptors all stem from a woman in her 30s in good health and CMV-seropositive.

Regarding this clone: The sample carries other DNA sequences with the same CDR3. The rearrangement links TRBV27 to TRBJ2-3, with no clear D. Trimming pared 3 bases from V and 4 bases from J, leaving 2 bases between. CDR1 and CDR2 from the germline V gene are MNHEY and SMNVEV (reference sequence). CDR3 length: 11 residues. CDR3 DNA sequence: TGTGCCAGCAGTTTGGCAGATACGCAGTATTTT. The encoded protein is CASSLADTQYF.

J is TRBJ1-6 and V is TRBV4-2, with 9 positions matching TRBD1. The CDR3 contains 15 residues. The germline V gene encodes CDR1 LGHNA and CDR2 YNFKEQ. Trimming at V came to 4 bases and at J to 9 bases, leaving 7 bases not matched to a gene. CDR3 region: CASSRDREIFSPLHF. In nucleotides, the CDR3 is TGTGCCAGCAGCCGGGACAGGGAAATTTTTTCACCCCTCCACTTT.

Here the CDR3 reads CASSPPGVGTEAFF. CDR3 nucleotide sequence: TGTGCCAGCAGCCCCCCGGGAGTGGGCACTGAAGCTTTCTTT. The chain joins TRBV4-2 to TRBJ1-1; no clear D. V lost 4 bases and J 4 bases, leaving 13 bases between the germline ends. CDR1 and CDR2 (germline): LGHNA, YNFKEQ. CDR3 length: 14 amino acids.

The chain joins TRBV28 to TRBJ1-5; 7 bases map to TRBD1. Per germline, CDR1 MDHEN and CDR2 SYDVKM. J was trimmed by 2 bases and V by 8 bases; bases with no gene match: 18. The CDR3 extends over 18 amino acids. The CDR3 bases are TGTGCCAGCGGCAGACAGGGCGTTGTTCGATTTCGCAATCAGCCCCAGCATTTT. This translates into CASGRQGVVRFRNQPQHF.

This clone was counted once. The chain has TRBV5-1 and TRBJ2-3; D not certain. The CDR3 consists of 17 residues. Trimming pared 0 bases from V and 1 base from J, leaving 15 bases between. CDR1 and CDR2 from the germline V gene are SGHRS and YFSETQ. The DNA of the CDR3 is TGCGCCAGCAGCTTGGCCGGTCTTGGCAGAGGCACAGATACGCAGTATTTT. This translates into CASSLAGLGRGTDTQYF.

The V gene is TRBV27, the J gene TRBJ1-5, with TRBD1 matching over 7 bases. The CDR3 sequence is 14 residues long. Trimming took 8 bases from V and 4 from J; bases not matched to a gene: 8. CDR1 is MNHEY and CDR2 is SMNVEV in the germline V gene (reference sequence). The CDR3 nucleotides read TGTGCCAGCGGTCACAGGGGTGGAAATCAGCCCCAGCATTTT. This sequence encodes CASGHRGGNQPQHF.

The chain uses TRBV29-1 and TRBJ1-2; D remains ambiguous. The CDR3 length is 13 residues. V dropped 5 bases and J dropped 4 bases, with 14 bases sitting between them. Per germline, CDR1 SQVTM and CDR2 ANQGSEA. The DNA of the CDR3 is TGCAGCGTTTCCCTTGCAGAAGCCTATGGCTACACCTTC. This encodes CSVSLAEAYGYTF.

This clone showed up just once. Other DNA sequences of this sample code for an identical CDR3. The chain carries TRBV6-5 and TRBJ1-3; D gene uncertain. Trimming removed 6 bases at V and 3 bases at J, with 3 bases between. The CDR3 spans 11 residues. Germline values: CDR1 MNHEY, CDR2 SVGAGI. CDR3 region: CASSRGNTIYF. The CDR3 nucleotides are TGTGCCAGCAGCCGTGGAAACACCATATATTTT.

This sequence joins TRBV4-2 and TRBJ2-3; TRBD2 aligns across 13 bases. V lost 0 bases and J lost 3; bases outside the gene matches: 6. Per the germline V gene, CDR1 is LGHNA and CDR2 is YNFKEQ. This CDR3 is 18 amino acids long. The CDR3 loop is CASSQEQATSGRTDTQYF. The DNA of the CDR3 is TGTGCCAGCAGCCAAGAACAGGCGACTAGCGGGAGGACAGATACGCAGTATTTT.

The chain has TRBV28 and TRBJ1-3; no firm D call. This CDR3 comprises 15 residues. The germline gives CDR1 MDHEN, CDR2 SYDVKM. The V end lost 2 bases, the J end lost 0 bases, and 8 bases lay between the germline ends. The DNA for the CDR3 is TGTGCCAGCAGTTTAGGACTGACCTCTGGAAACACCATATATTTT. It encodes CASSLGLTSGNTIYF.

J is TRBJ2-2 and V is TRBV4-3; D gene uncertain. The CDR3 is made up of 12 amino acids. The germline CDR1 and CDR2 sequences are LGHNA and YSLEER. V dropped 0 bases and J dropped 9 bases, with 5 bases sitting between them. CDR3 in amino acids: CASSQDGRELFF. The CDR3 nucleotides read TGCGCCAGCAGCCAAGATGGAAGGGAGCTGTTTTTT.

The chain employs TRBV2 and TRBJ2-1, with 14 bases aligning to TRBD2. J lost 8 bases, V lost 8 bases, and 5 bases had no gene match. CDR1 is SNHLY and CDR2 is FYNNEI in the germline V gene. The CDR3 runs to 14 residues. The CDR3 is CASSTSGGAYEQFF. The CDR3 nucleotides read TGTGCCAGCTCGACTAGCGGGGGGGCGTATGAGCAGTTCTTC.

V is TRBV30 and J is TRBJ2-3; possibly TRBD2 for D (5 bases). In germline, CDR1 is GTSNPN, CDR2 SVGIG (reference sequence). The ends were cut back, 3 bases at V and 6 bases at J, with 19 bases in the middle. This CDR3 spans 15 amino acids. The CDR3 DNA sequence: TGTGCCTGGAGCCCCGGCAGCGGCTGGGTCGATACGCAGTATTTT. Translation gives CAWSPGSGWVDTQYF.

The rearrangement links TRBV30 to TRBJ2-3; TRBD2 matches at 13 bases. V dropped 5 bases and J dropped 0; count of bases not matched to a gene: 2. Germline assignment: CDR1 GTSNPN and CDR2 SVGIG (reference sequence). This CDR3 has 15 amino acids. CDR3 sequence reads: CAWGLAGASTDTQYF. Here the CDR3 DNA reads TGTGCCTGGGGACTAGCGGGGGCTAGCACAGATACGCAGTATTTT.

The V and J genes are TRBV27 and TRBJ2-2; 9 positions match TRBD2. The germline gives CDR1 MNHEY, CDR2 SMNVEV (reference sequence). The V gene end was trimmed by 9 bases and the J gene end by 2 bases; junction bases not matched to a gene: 16. The CDR3 runs to 18 residues. Here the CDR3 reads CARGGDSREGLNTGELFF. In DNA form, the CDR3 reads TGTGCCAGGGGGGGAGATTCGCGGGAGGGCCTCAACACCGGGGAGCTGTTTTTT.

The V call is TRBV30, the J call TRBJ1-3; possible D gene TRBD1, 5 bases. CDR1 and CDR2 from the germline V gene are GTSNPN and SVGIG (reference sequence). The V end was cut by 8 bases, the J end by 4 bases, with 21 bases between. This CDR3 has 15 amino acids. The DNA for the CDR3 is TGTGCCATACTAACCATGGCAGGGCTAGGAAACACCATATATTTT. It codes for CAILTMAGLGNTIYF.

The chain carries TRBV9 and TRBJ2-1, with a possible D match to TRBD1 (6 bases). Germline V gene lookup returns CDR1 SGDLS and CDR2 YYNGEE. The CDR3 loop spans 16 amino acids. Trimming took off 4 bases at V and 4 bases at J, with 18 bases between the two ends. The CDR3 region has the DNA TGTGCCAGCAGCCCCGAAGTAACAGGGCTGTACAATGAGCAGTTCTTC. It encodes CASSPEVTGLYNEQFF.

The V and J genes are TRBV7-2 and TRBJ2-7; unclear D gene. Trimming cost V 5 bases and J 4 bases, with 15 bases left between them. The CDR3 runs 14 residues. The germline CDR1 and CDR2 sequences are SGHTA and FQGNSA. CDR3 DNA sequence: TGTGCCAGCAGCCTAGGCCCTTCCGGTTACGAGCAGTACTTC. This sequence encodes CASSLGPSGYEQYF.

This chain links TRBV27 with TRBJ1-5; no clear D gene. V dropped 8 bases and J dropped 0 bases, with 8 bases sitting between them. This CDR3 has 13 amino acids. From germline, CDR1 is MNHEY and CDR2 SMNVEV (reference sequence). In nucleotides, the CDR3 is TGTGCCAGCGGTACAGATAGCAATCAGCCCCAGCATTTT. It is translated as CASGTDSNQPQHF.

The chain carries TRBV10-3 and TRBJ1-2; maybe TRBD1 (6 bases). With 7 bases removed from V and 0 bases from J, the gap between germline ends came to 30 bases. Germline V gene lookup returns CDR1 ENHRY and CDR2 SYGVKD. The CDR3 contains 20 residues. The CDR3 sequence: CAITVGTEAGTPEANYGYTF. Here the CDR3 DNA reads TGTGCCATCACTGTAGGGACGGAAGCCGGGACACCCGAAGCTAACTATGGCTACACCTTC.

The gene calls are TRBV5-1 and TRBJ2-7; 10 nucleotides agree with TRBD2. The germline V gene has CDR1 SGHRS and CDR2 YFSETQ. CDR3 length equals 15 residues. With 0 bases clipped from V and 3 bases from J, the junction kept 3 bases outside the gene matches. The CDR3 reads CASSLASSGSYEQYF. The CDR3 DNA is TGCGCCAGCAGCTTGGCGTCTAGCGGGAGCTACGAGCAGTACTTC.

The V and J genes are TRBV29-1 and TRBJ1-2; D perhaps matches TRBD1 (6 bases). In germline, CDR1 is SQVTM, CDR2 ANQGSEA. Trimming took 4 bases from V and 4 from J, leaving 19 bases between them. There are 15 residues in the CDR3. The CDR3 sequence: CSVVAQQGSSYGYTF. The CDR3 DNA reads as TGCAGCGTTGTCGCCCAACAGGGATCCTCCTATGGCTACACCTTC.

The chain joins TRBV27 to TRBJ2-7; 7 bases align to TRBD2. The junction had 6 bases not matched to a gene; V was cut back by 3 bases and J by 4 bases. The CDR3 runs to 14 residues. Per germline, CDR1 MNHEY and CDR2 SMNVEV (reference sequence). Here the CDR3 reads CASSFLTSVYEQYF. CDR3 nucleotide sequence: TGTGCCAGCAGTTTCCTTACTAGCGTTTACGAGCAGTACTTC.

With regard to this clone: Within the sample, other DNA sequences also encode this same CDR3. V is TRBV4-2 and J is TRBJ2-3; D is ambiguous. V shed 1 base and J shed 2 bases, with 4 bases lying between them. The germline gives CDR1 LGHNA, CDR2 YNFKEQ. The CDR3 spans 13 residues. CDR3 residues: CASSQGLTDTQYF. In nucleotides, the CDR3 is TGTGCCAGCAGCCAAGGTCTCACAGATACGCAGTATTTT.

The chain recombines TRBV5-1 with TRBJ2-5, with 11 bases that match TRBD2. The length of the CDR3 is 16 residues. J lost 6 bases, V lost 1 base, and 8 bases had no gene match. Looked up from germline, CDR1 is SGHRS and CDR2 is YFSETQ. The CDR3 bases are TGCGCCAGCAGCTTGATGGCTAGCGGGGGGAAAAAGACCCAGTACTTC. Protein sequence: CASSLMASGGKKTQYF.

V and J are TRBV30 and TRBJ2-5, with 8 bases that match TRBD1. The ends lost 1 base at V and 5 bases at J; junction bases unmatched: 9. This CDR3 spans 15 amino acids. Germline V gives CDR1 GTSNPN, CDR2 SVGIG (reference sequence). The CDR3 coding sequence is TGTGCCTGGAGTGAAGGACAGGGTGGTCAGGAGACCCAGTACTTC. Encoded protein: CAWSEGQGGQETQYF.

This clone showed up just once. J is TRBJ2-7 and V is TRBV19; no clear D. Trimming removed 3 bases at V and 5 bases at J, with 8 bases between. CDR3 length equals 12 residues. The germline V gene has CDR1 LNHDA and CDR2 SQIVND (reference sequence). The CDR3 reads CASSIDSDEQYF. DNA for the CDR3: TGTGCCAGTAGTATTGATTCGGACGAGCAGTACTTC.

V usage is TRBV30 and J usage is TRBJ1-6; TRBD1 is a possible D gene (5 bases). Trimming removed 3 bases at V and 7 bases at J, with 16 bases between. Germline V gives CDR1 GTSNPN, CDR2 SVGIG (reference sequence). CDR3 length equals 15 residues. CDR3 nucleotides: TGTGCCTGGAGGCCGGGACCGGCAGGCAATTCACCCCTCCACTTT. As protein: CAWRPGPAGNSPLHF.

V usage is TRBV30 and J usage is TRBJ2-7; no clear D. V shed 4 bases and J shed 3 bases, with 19 bases lying between them. The CDR3 is made up of 15 amino acids. Germline V gene lookup returns CDR1 GTSNPN and CDR2 SVGIG (reference sequence). This CDR3 is CAWTAFGPVGYEQYF. DNA of the CDR3: TGTGCCTGGACCGCCTTTGGTCCGGTGGGCTACGAGCAGTACTTC. Using reference TRBV30 and TRBJ2-7 for the parts outside the CDR3, the full variable domain is SQTIHQWPATLVQPVGSPLSLECTVEGTSNPNLYWYRQAAGRGLQLLFYSVGIGQISSEVPQNLSASRPQDRQFILSSKKLLLSDSGFYLCAWTAFGPVGYEQYFGPGTRLTVT.

The genes are TRBV9 and TRBJ1-1; D unclear. This CDR3 is built from 13 residues. V was clipped by 0 bases and J by 6 bases, with 9 bases between them. Germline V CDR1 and CDR2: SGDLS, YYNGEE. CDR3 nucleotide sequence: TGTGCCAGCAGCGTAGACTGGACTTCTGAAGCTTTCTTT. It is translated as CASSVDWTSEAFF.